This T cell receptor (beta chain) was sequenced in a study of shared clonotypes between healthy human individuals. Germline V gene sequence: CDR1 KGHSH, CDR2 LQKENI. The V gene lost 4 bases and the J gene lost 0 bases, with 11 bases spanning the gap. This CDR3 is 15 amino acids long. Clones were read by immunoSEQ multiplex PCR, and TCRdb kept only the in-frame ones, dropping some. This table holds approximately 2.4 million clones, roughly 95% found once. The TCR was taken from a young man in good health. The chain links TRBV18 to TRBJ2-3; D uncertain. The sequenced material came from naive CD4+ T cells sorted from blood. Sample subset: CD45RA+ positively selected. CDR3 protein: CASSLGLSSTDTQYF. DNA for the CDR3: TGTGCCAGCTCACTCGGGCTATCTAGCACAGATACGCAGTATTTT.